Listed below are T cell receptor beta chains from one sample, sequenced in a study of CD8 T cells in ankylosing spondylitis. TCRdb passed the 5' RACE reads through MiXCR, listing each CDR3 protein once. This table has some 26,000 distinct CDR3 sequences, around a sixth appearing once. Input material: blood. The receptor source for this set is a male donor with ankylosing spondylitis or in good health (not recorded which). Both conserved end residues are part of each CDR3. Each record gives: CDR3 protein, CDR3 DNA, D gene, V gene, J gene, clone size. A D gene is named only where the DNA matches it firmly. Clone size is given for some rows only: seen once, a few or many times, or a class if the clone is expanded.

cdr3_aa: CASSSGTGAEAFF
cdr3_nt: TGTGCCAGCAGCTCTGGAACGGGTGCTGAAGCTTTCTTT
d_call: -
v_call: TRBV7-2
j_call: TRBJ1-1
clone_size: -

cdr3_aa: CASSFARRETQYF
cdr3_nt: TGTGCCAGCAGTTTCGCCCGGCGGGAGACCCAGTACTTC
d_call: -
v_call: TRBV12-3/TRBV12-4
j_call: TRBJ2-5
clone_size: many

cdr3_aa: CASSPRRGSTDTQYF
cdr3_nt: TGTGCCAGCAGTCCTAGGCGGGGGAGCACAGATACGCAGTATTTT
d_call: TRBD2
v_call: TRBV6-2/TRBV6-3
j_call: TRBJ2-3
clone_size: many

cdr3_aa: CASSYAGLNSPLHF
cdr3_nt: TGTGCCAGCAGTTACGCAGGGCTTAATTCACCCCTCCACTTT
d_call: -
v_call: TRBV6-6
j_call: TRBJ1-6
clone_size: few

cdr3_aa: CASSLARQGDGYTF
cdr3_nt: TGTGCCAGCAGCTTAGCCCGACAGGGCGATGGCTACACCTTC
d_call: TRBD1
v_call: TRBV7-2
j_call: TRBJ1-2
clone_size: -

cdr3_aa: CASSQVGVTGELFF
cdr3_nt: TGTGCCAGCAGCCAAGTAGGGGTCACCGGGGAGCTGTTTTTT
d_call: -
v_call: TRBV3-1
j_call: TRBJ2-2
clone_size: few

cdr3_aa: CASSLYGSTDTQYF
cdr3_nt: TGTGCCAGCAGCCTCTACGGTAGCACAGATACGCAGTATTTT
d_call: -
v_call: TRBV7-2
j_call: TRBJ2-3
clone_size: -

cdr3_aa: CASSLGLIANTGELFF
cdr3_nt: TGTGCCAGCAGCTTAGGACTAATCGCGAACACCGGGGAGCTGTTTTTT
d_call: -
v_call: TRBV7-8
j_call: TRBJ2-2
clone_size: -

cdr3_aa: CASSQDSGELFF
cdr3_nt: TGTGCCAGCAGCCAAGACTCCGGGGAGCTGTTTTTT
d_call: -
v_call: TRBV3-1
j_call: TRBJ2-2
clone_size: -

cdr3_aa: CSVVGVAGLQEQFF
cdr3_nt: TGCAGCGTTGTGGGGGTAGCGGGACTCCAAGAGCAGTTCTTC
d_call: TRBD2
v_call: TRBV29-1
j_call: TRBJ2-1
clone_size: once

cdr3_aa: CASSPGVLAGGRETQYF
cdr3_nt: TGTGCCAGCAGCCCCGGGGTTCTAGCGGGGGGTAGGGAGACCCAGTACTTC
d_call: TRBD2
v_call: TRBV11-2
j_call: TRBJ2-5
clone_size: few

cdr3_aa: CASSARGGELFF
cdr3_nt: TGTGCCAGCAGTGCACGGGGAGGGGAGCTGTTTTTT
d_call: -
v_call: TRBV6-2/TRBV6-3
j_call: TRBJ2-2
clone_size: -

cdr3_aa: CASSLREDVTGELFF
cdr3_nt: TGCGCCAGCAGCTTAAGAGAGGATGTCACCGGGGAGCTGTTTTTT
d_call: -
v_call: TRBV5-1
j_call: TRBJ2-2
clone_size: once

cdr3_aa: CATSLGTSGGDTQYF
cdr3_nt: TGTGCCACCAGCCTTGGAACTAGCGGGGGTGATACGCAGTATTTT
d_call: TRBD2
v_call: TRBV15
j_call: TRBJ2-3
clone_size: -

cdr3_aa: CASSEAGLALVEQFF
cdr3_nt: TGTGCCAGCAGTGAAGCGGGACTAGCACTCGTTGAGCAGTTCTTC
d_call: TRBD2
v_call: TRBV6-1
j_call: TRBJ2-1
clone_size: few

cdr3_aa: CAISEFGLRGYNEQFF
cdr3_nt: TGTGCCATCAGTGAGTTCGGACTCCGTGGTTACAATGAGCAGTTCTTC
d_call: -
v_call: TRBV10-3
j_call: TRBJ2-1
clone_size: many

cdr3_aa: CASGPGETQYF
cdr3_nt: TGTGCCAGCGGGCCGGGGGAGACCCAGTACTTC
d_call: -
v_call: TRBV2
j_call: TRBJ2-5
clone_size: -

cdr3_aa: CASNGPTGSPLHF
cdr3_nt: TGTGCCAGCAACGGGCCTACAGGATCACCCCTCCACTTT
d_call: -
v_call: TRBV14
j_call: TRBJ1-6
clone_size: many

cdr3_aa: CASSLQDSWSNYGYTF
cdr3_nt: TGTGCCAGCAGCCTACAGGACAGCTGGTCTAACTATGGCTACACCTTC
d_call: -
v_call: TRBV7-6
j_call: TRBJ1-2
clone_size: once

cdr3_aa: CASSASGGGTEAFF
cdr3_nt: TGTGCCAGCAGCGCCTCGGGGGGGGGCACTGAAGCTTTCTTT
d_call: -
v_call: TRBV7-3
j_call: TRBJ1-1
clone_size: -

cdr3_aa: CASSWDRDSGYTF
cdr3_nt: TGTGCCAGCAGCTGGGACAGGGATAGTGGCTACACCTTC
d_call: TRBD1
v_call: TRBV7-9
j_call: TRBJ1-2
clone_size: many

cdr3_aa: CASSLGGGYTF
cdr3_nt: TGTGCCAGCAGTTTAGGCGGCGGCTACACCTTC
d_call: -
v_call: TRBV12-3/TRBV12-4
j_call: TRBJ1-2
clone_size: many

cdr3_aa: CAISESTSGRDEQFF
cdr3_nt: TGTGCCATCAGCGAGAGCACTAGCGGGAGGGATGAGCAGTTCTTC
d_call: TRBD2
v_call: TRBV10-3
j_call: TRBJ2-1
clone_size: -

cdr3_aa: CSGSLRRGMTVGTEAFF
cdr3_nt: TGCAGTGGGTCCCTTCGACGGGGGATGACGGTGGGCACTGAAGCTTTCTTT
d_call: -
v_call: TRBV20-1
j_call: TRBJ1-1
clone_size: few

cdr3_aa: CASSGSSGSHGELFF
cdr3_nt: TGCGCCAGCAGCGGTTCTAGCGGGAGTCACGGGGAGCTGTTTTTT
d_call: TRBD2
v_call: TRBV5-1
j_call: TRBJ2-2
clone_size: -

cdr3_aa: CASSLRRTGLNTEAFF
cdr3_nt: TGCGCCAGCAGCTTACGAAGGACGGGCTTGAACACTGAAGCTTTCTTT
d_call: -
v_call: TRBV5-1
j_call: TRBJ1-1
clone_size: many

cdr3_aa: CASTPRRTGELFF
cdr3_nt: TGTGCCAGCACTCCCAGAAGGACCGGGGAGCTGTTTTTT
d_call: -
v_call: TRBV7-2
j_call: TRBJ2-2
clone_size: -

cdr3_aa: CASSQPGTGHNEQFF
cdr3_nt: TGTGCCAGCAGCCAACCCGGGACAGGGCACAATGAGCAGTTCTTC
d_call: TRBD1
v_call: TRBV7-2
j_call: TRBJ2-1
clone_size: few

cdr3_aa: CSARTEAAGSDTQYF
cdr3_nt: TGCAGTGCTAGGACTGAGGCGGCCGGGTCAGATACGCAGTATTTT
d_call: -
v_call: TRBV20-1
j_call: TRBJ2-3
clone_size: medium-sized

cdr3_aa: CSVASGTFNYGYTF
cdr3_nt: TGCAGCGTCGCCTCAGGCACATTTAACTATGGCTACACCTTC
d_call: -
v_call: TRBV29-1
j_call: TRBJ1-2
clone_size: many

cdr3_aa: CASSLVGAQYF
cdr3_nt: TGTGCCAGCAGTTTAGTGGGGGCGCAGTACTTC
d_call: -
v_call: TRBV28
j_call: TRBJ2-7
clone_size: -

cdr3_aa: CSVGMGQAQETQYF
cdr3_nt: TGCAGCGTGGGAATGGGACAGGCCCAAGAGACCCAGTACTTC
d_call: TRBD1
v_call: TRBV29-1
j_call: TRBJ2-5
clone_size: -

cdr3_aa: CAISDGGTYTEAFF
cdr3_nt: TGTGCCATCAGTGACGGGGGTACGTACACTGAAGCTTTCTTT
d_call: -
v_call: TRBV10-3
j_call: TRBJ1-1
clone_size: -

cdr3_aa: CASSPTSGPYEQYF
cdr3_nt: TGTGCCAGCAGCCCCACTAGCGGACCCTACGAGCAGTACTTC
d_call: TRBD2
v_call: TRBV12-3/TRBV12-4
j_call: TRBJ2-7
clone_size: few

cdr3_aa: CASSQVRTFGNTIYF
cdr3_nt: TGCGCCAGCAGCCAAGTTCGGACTTTTGGAAACACCATATATTTT
d_call: -
v_call: TRBV4-3
j_call: TRBJ1-3
clone_size: few

cdr3_aa: CSAQMGGGSYNEQFF
cdr3_nt: TGCAGCGCCCAAATGGGAGGGGGCTCCTACAATGAGCAGTTCTTC
d_call: -
v_call: TRBV29-1
j_call: TRBJ2-1
clone_size: -

cdr3_aa: CASSSWDRGRPGTDTQYF
cdr3_nt: TGCGCCAGCAGCAGCTGGGACAGGGGGCGCCCCGGCACAGATACGCAGTATTTT
d_call: TRBD1
v_call: TRBV5-1
j_call: TRBJ2-3
clone_size: few

cdr3_aa: CSAPPGTSVSGETQYF
cdr3_nt: TGCAGTGCTCCGCCCGGGACTAGCGTCTCGGGGGAGACCCAGTACTTC
d_call: TRBD2
v_call: TRBV20-1
j_call: TRBJ2-5
clone_size: -

cdr3_aa: CASSLGALNNEQFF
cdr3_nt: TGTGCCAGCAGTTTGGGGGCACTTAACAATGAGCAGTTCTTC
d_call: -
v_call: TRBV27
j_call: TRBJ2-1
clone_size: many

cdr3_aa: CASSLSWSRDYNEQFF
cdr3_nt: TGCGCCAGCAGCTTGTCGTGGTCAAGGGACTACAATGAGCAGTTCTTC
d_call: -
v_call: TRBV5-1
j_call: TRBJ2-1
clone_size: few

cdr3_aa: CASSNTSGSLSPGELFF
cdr3_nt: TGTGCCAGCAGCAACACTAGCGGGAGCTTATCGCCCGGGGAGCTGTTTTTT
d_call: -
v_call: TRBV21-1
j_call: TRBJ2-2
clone_size: few

cdr3_aa: CASSQDTTDTQYF
cdr3_nt: TGCGCCAGCAGCCAAGATACTACAGATACGCAGTATTTT
d_call: -
v_call: TRBV4-3
j_call: TRBJ2-3
clone_size: few

cdr3_aa: CATSPRGNTEAFF
cdr3_nt: TGTGCCACCAGCCCGCGGGGGAACACTGAAGCTTTCTTT
d_call: -
v_call: TRBV15
j_call: TRBJ1-1
clone_size: -

cdr3_aa: CASSALGEGAVKAFF
cdr3_nt: TGTGCCAGCAGCGCCCTTGGGGAGGGGGCAGTGAAAGCTTTCTTT
d_call: TRBD1
v_call: TRBV11-2
j_call: TRBJ1-1
clone_size: few